This T cell receptor (beta chain) was sequenced during a study of T cells in Graves' hyperthyroidism and ophthalmopathy. Study background: Specimen type is peripheral blood, collected at initial diagnosis prior to any treatment.

Study results and limitations: Ophthalmopathy was model-predicted a median around 6.7 months pre-onset.

The source material, RNA transcripts, was used to amplify TCR beta CDR3 regions. HTBI primers were the set used in a first-round RT-PCR of the TCR CDR3. A single record per CDR3 protein comes from TCRdb applying MiXCR to the multiplex PCR reads. The sample contains under 450,000 distinct CDR3 sequences, roughly 13% of which appear only once. Patients aged 18 to 65 with hyperthyroidism were newly diagnosed, with duration under 2 months. Together with thyroid ultrasound, orbital computed tomography, serum thyroxine and TRAb, clinical symptoms were used for diagnoses. Deletions cut 1 base from V and 4 bases from J, with 12 bases between. The CDR3 runs 14 residues. The germline gives CDR1 SQVTM, CDR2 ANQGSEA. This clonotype was counted only a few times. Its antigen is still unknown.

This TCR was sampled from a man under 40 with Graves' hyperthyroidism that later progressed to Graves' ophthalmopathy. The chain carries TRBV29-1 and TRBJ2-3; D may be TRBD1 or TRBD2 (6 bases each). The sequenced sample consisted of blood. In DNA, the CDR3 is TGCAGCGTTGAAGTGGGGGGCCACGCAGATACGCAGTATTTT. It specifies CSVEVGGHADTQYF.